This T cell receptor beta chain was recovered during a study of CD4 T cells in relation to SARS-CoV-2 and coronaviruses. Study-wide background: Negative control cultures got HIV-1 Nef peptides or no peptide. Whole-study findings and limits: SARS-CoV-2-driven expansion was significantly weaker in crossreactive than monoreactive clones.

As to this clone: The antigen remains undetermined.

Profiling relied on immunoSEQ multiplex PCR, and the TCRdb table lists in-frame clones only, not all of them. The data show roughly 24,000 clones, with over 70% seen just once and 15% to 20% held by the top ten. This CDR3 is built from 18 residues. The unexposed donors gave CD4+ T cells in 2011-2018, prior to COVID-19. CD4+ T cells were isolated from the cells after more than nine days of culture. The chain links TRBV21-1 to TRBJ2-2. TRBV21-1 is classified as a pseudogene. The specimen sequenced was CD4+ T cells from PBMCs, cultured in vitro. This sequence was found in a human donor in good health. In nucleotides, the CDR3 is TGTGCCAGCAGCAAATTCGGGCCGCTCCGACCGAACACCGGGGAGCTGTTTTTT. Translation gives CASSKFGPLRPNTGELFF.